This TCR beta chain was captured in a study of identical twins. This clonotype was seen ten or more times. No antigen is known for it. The germline V gene has CDR1 SGHRS and CDR2 YFSETQ. This CDR3 contains 15 residues. After removal of 2 bases from V and 6 bases from J, the junction contained 9 bases not matched to a gene. cDNA carried unique molecular identifiers, and a universal primer site was added by template switching. In TCRdb, the 5' RACE reads were re-called with MiXCR into one record per CDR3 protein. The table shows approximately 500,000 distinct CDR3 sequences, with approximately 16% occurring only once. Everyone who gave samples was a healthy Caucasian. The study, taken as a whole, reports: Out-of-frame alpha sequences shared by twins showed excess low generation probability. Analyses of zero insertions could, in part, be confounded by invariant MAIT and iNKT cells.

These sequences were also reported in another study, on yellow fever vaccine responses in identical twins.

J is TRBJ2-3 and V is TRBV5-1; TRBD2 matches at 7 bases. Input material: CD4+ T cells sorted from blood. This receptor was identified in a woman younger than 35 in good health. CDR3 in DNA: TGCGCCAGCAGCTTCCGGGGCGGGAGTGGCGATACGCAGTATTTT. The encoded protein is CASSFRGGSGDTQYF. Variable domain in full (rest from reference TRBV5-1 and TRBJ2-3): KAGVTQTPRYLIKTRGQQVTLSCSPISGHRSVSWYQQTPGQGLQFLFEYFSETQRNKGNFPGRFSGRQFSNSRSEMNVSTLELGDSALYLCASSFRGGSGDTQYFGPGTRLTVL.